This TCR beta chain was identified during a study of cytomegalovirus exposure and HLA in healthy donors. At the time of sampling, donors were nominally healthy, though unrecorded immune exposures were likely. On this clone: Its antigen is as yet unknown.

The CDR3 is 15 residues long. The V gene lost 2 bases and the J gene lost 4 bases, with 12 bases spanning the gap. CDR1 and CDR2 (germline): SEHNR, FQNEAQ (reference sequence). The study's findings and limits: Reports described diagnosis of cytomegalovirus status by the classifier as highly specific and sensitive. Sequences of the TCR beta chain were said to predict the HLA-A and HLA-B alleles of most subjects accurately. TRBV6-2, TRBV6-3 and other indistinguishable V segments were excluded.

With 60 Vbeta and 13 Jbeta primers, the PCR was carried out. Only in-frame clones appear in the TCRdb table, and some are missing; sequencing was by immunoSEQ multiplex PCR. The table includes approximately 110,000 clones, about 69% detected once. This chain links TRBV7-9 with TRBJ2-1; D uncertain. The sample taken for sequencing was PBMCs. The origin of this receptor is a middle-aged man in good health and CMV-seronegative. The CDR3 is CASSLIGSRYNEQFF. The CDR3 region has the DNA TGTGCCAGCAGCTTAATAGGTAGCAGATACAATGAGCAGTTCTTC. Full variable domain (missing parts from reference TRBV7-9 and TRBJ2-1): DTGVSQNPRHKITKRGQNVTFRCDPISEHNRLYWYRQTLGQGPEFLTYFQNEAQLEKSRLLSDRFSAERPKGSFSTLEIQRTEQGDSAMYLCASSLIGSRYNEQFFGPGTRLTVL.